The T cell receptor beta chain described here comes from a study of Japanese encephalitis immunity and Zika vaccine responses (dated by TCRdb to about 2021). For the wider study: Three 5.0 ug doses of alum-adjuvanted ZPIV were administered to included participants at weeks 0, 4 and 28. Some eleven participants were given two doses of JEV vaccine (IXIARO) 28 days apart, two to three months before the first ZPIV dose. Before ZPIV, about 12 participants got a single dose of YFV vaccine (YF-VAX), while under ten participants were flavivirus-naive. Several representative participants from each pre-vaccination group were selected for TCR sequencing, using samples from week 0 (after pre-vaccination and before ZPIV) and week 52. TCR repertoires were also analyzed from a few flavivirus-naive individuals at weeks 2, 6 and 52 after starting ZPIV vaccination. For stimulations, either ZIKV structural-protein peptide pools divided into flavivirus-conserved and non-conserved sets or JEV or YFV peptides matching the pre-vaccination were used. ZIKV peptides were 15-mers overlapping by 11 residues, selected for NetMHCpan/NetMHCII-predicted epitopes with affinity below 50 nM. The study tested whether CD4 T cell responses to the Zika vaccine were shaped by prior Japanese encephalitis virus (JEV) or yellow fever virus (YFV) vaccination. Broader findings and caveats from the paper: Only a few individuals showed CD8 T cell responses to the ZIKV peptide pools, and those responses were of very low magnitude. The individual peptides behind the cross-reactive responses were not identified because limits on sample size made peptide-pool deconvolution impossible. After ZPIV, repertoire richness of CD4 T cells responding to conserved ZIKV epitopes significantly decreased in JEV-pre-vaccinated donors. Samples clustered by participant with no similarity between individuals, suggesting no public TCRs were detected. The analysis covered only a subset of trial participants who had three doses and adequate samples, rather than the whole vaccinated cohort. Compared with YFV-pre-vaccinated donors, JEV-pre-vaccinated donors had higher repertoire similarity across time-points and stimulations, indicating that more clonotypes were common to ZIKV and JEV stimulation.

Per the germline V gene, MNHNS is the CDR1 and SASEGT is the CDR2. V is pruned by 3 bases and J by 3 bases, leaving 9 bases of the junction without a gene match. The CDR3 numbers 16 residues from cysteine through phenylalanine. The entry retains the CDR3 DNA only, 48 bases that are in frame from base 1. The method was 5' RACE. Before sequencing, TCRbeta libraries were pooled in proportion to the sorted cell numbers of each library. RNAzol RT was used to extract total RNA from the sorted cells, and cDNA was then synthesized using an oligo(dT) primer together with a template-switching oligo. Using Kapa HiFi, PCR amplified the TCRbeta V-CDR3-J region between a SMARTer oligo primer and a TCRbeta constant-region primer. Illumina adaptors and sample-specific index barcodes were added in a second PCR, with HighPrep bead cleanup and a Bioanalyzer check confirming a band of roughly 650 bp. The libraries were sequenced on an Illumina MiSeq using 2x151 bp paired-end reads. On the study's bioinformatics: An in-house Java program demultiplexed the reads, and MiXCR assigned TCRbeta annotations and counted clonotypes. To assess repertoire overlap, Morisita-Horn indices from the R package vegan were used, along with UPGMA clustering and Circos plots of recurring clonotypes. Shannon diversity and richness were normalized to the highest possible value given the input cell numbers, yielding values from 0 to 1. CDR3beta sequences were aligned with MUSCLE, distances computed with SeqinR, and multidimensional scaling plotted in R. The public reads were reanalyzed by TCRdb: fastp trimming at Q25, MiXCR alignment, in-frame beta chains only. Identical CDR3 proteins give one entry, which carries the most common genes and DNA. TCRdb's processing, not the study's, gives the V and J calls here. For this sample there are over 200 distinct CDR3 sequences; 5.5% to 6% appear just once. Of the sample, roughly 41% falls within the top ten clones.

As concerns this clonotype: Per-base qualities were not stored, and no clone one base away is much larger.

PBMCs were stained with CellTrace CFSE and grown for six to seven days in RPMI containing around 7.9% human serum and peptide pools at approximately 1 ug/mL each. Unfixed proliferating CD4 T cells were sorted on a BD FACSAria as live CD56-CD19-CD16-CD3+CD4+ CFSE-low cells. Enrolled adults were healthy and were found to be seronegative for ZIKV, JEV, YFV, DENV and WNV by microneutralization screening. Samples were obtained from a phase 1, double-blinded, randomized, placebo-controlled trial of an alum-adjuvanted Zika purified-inactivated virus (ZPIV) vaccine. Peripheral blood mononuclear cells were isolated using a standard procedure and kept frozen in liquid nitrogen until needed.

The receptor was isolated from an adult woman who received an inactivated Zika virus vaccine. The receptor chain draws on TRBV6-1 and TRBJ2-5; a stretch of 8 junction bases matches TRBD1. Material: antigen-activated CD4+ T cells from blood, cultured, obtained during a Zika inactivated vaccine study. At the DNA level, the sequence is TGTGCCAGCAGTGATTTGGTGGGGACAGGCGAAGAGACCCAGTACTTC. It is translated as CASSDLVGTGEETQYF.